This T cell receptor (beta chain) was captured in a study of T cells in Graves' hyperthyroidism and ophthalmopathy. PBMCs came from more than 9.5 ml fresh peripheral blood. Amplified TCR beta CDR3 regions came from RNA transcripts. HTBI primers were used for first-round RT-PCR of the TCR CDR3. MiXCR, applied by TCRdb to the multiplex PCR reads, yields one record per CDR3 protein. The sample has 730,000 or so distinct CDR3 sequences, about 17% seen once. V lost 9 bases, J lost 9 bases, and 11 bases stayed unmatched. Germline CDR1 and CDR2: LNHDA and SQIVND (reference sequence). CDR3 length: 13 amino acids.

This receptor was taken from a woman aged 45-60 years with Graves' hyperthyroidism that later progressed to Graves' ophthalmopathy. The rearrangement joins TRBV19 to TRBJ2-1; 7 positions match TRBD2. What was sequenced was blood. CDR3 in amino acids: CASGLGGIVEQFF. The CDR3 DNA reads as TGTGCCAGCGGACTAGGCGGGATAGTTGAGCAGTTCTTC.